The rows below give T cell receptor beta chains drawn from one sample of a study of shared clonotypes between healthy human individuals. Profiling relied on immunoSEQ multiplex PCR, and the TCRdb table lists in-frame clones only, not all of them. The sample has some 2,100,000 clones, approximately 94% seen once. Sequencing input: naive CD8+ T cells from PBMCs. All receptors come from a man aged 18 to 35 in good health. Some clones in this sample may be carry-over from other donors' samples. Both conserved end residues are part of each CDR3. The D gene is left open where the match is weak. Clone size appears in some rows only: once, few, many, or a class for an expanded clone.

J gene	clone size	V gene	D gene	CDR3 DNA	CDR3 protein
TRBJ2-1	once	TRBV7-3	TRBD2	TGTGCCAGCAGCCTGCTACTAGCGCCTGAGCAGTTCTTC	CASSLLLAPEQFF
TRBJ2-7	.	TRBV7-8	TRBD1	TGTGCCAGCAGCTACGACAGGGGTGGTTACGAGCAGTACTTC	CASSYDRGGYEQYF
TRBJ1-1	.	TRBV19	TRBD1	TGTGCCAGTAGTATTCAGGGGGTATTTGACACTGAAGCTTTCTTT	CASSIQGVFDTEAFF
TRBJ2-7	.	TRBV30	.	TGTGCCTGGAATATTGGGGATTACGAGCAGTACTTC	CAWNIGDYEQYF
TRBJ2-7	.	TRBV19	TRBD2	TGTGCCAGTAGCCCGGGACTAGTAAACGAGCAGTACTTC	CASSPGLVNEQYF
TRBJ2-7	.	TRBV18	.	TGTGCCAGCTCACCCGTTGGGGGTGAGCAGTACTTC	CASSPVGGEQYF
TRBJ2-5	.	TRBV27	.	TGTGCCAGGCAAGAGACCCAGTACTTC	CARQETQYF
TRBJ2-1	.	TRBV2	TRBD2	TGTGCCAGCAGGGGGACTAGCGAGAGCTCCTACAATGAGCAGTTCTTC	CASRGTSESSYNEQFF
TRBJ2-2	.	TRBV14	TRBD2	TGTGCCAGCAGCCAAGGGCTAGCGGGTTCGGGCACCGGGGAGCTGTTTTTT	CASSQGLAGSGTGELFF
TRBJ2-1	.	TRBV15	.	TGTGCCACCAGCAGAGAAGGGGGAGGAATCCATGAGCAGTTCTTC	CATSREGGGIHEQFF
TRBJ1-1	.	TRBV27	TRBD1	TGTGCCAGCAGTCCGCCTACAGGGGCCACTGAAGCTTTCTTT	CASSPPTGATEAFF
TRBJ1-1	.	TRBV6-1	.	TGTGCCAGCAGTGATGTTGGGACAAGGGGCACTGAAGCTTTCTTT	CASSDVGTRGTEAFF
TRBJ2-2	.	TRBV7-9	.	TGTGCCCATCCAGCGGAGACTTCCGTTGGCGGGGAGCTGTTTTTT	CAHPAETSVGGELFF
TRBJ2-3	.	TRBV4-1	.	TGCGCCAGCAGCCAAGTGGGAGCAGATACGCAGTATTTT	CASSQVGADTQYF
TRBJ2-7	.	TRBV25-1	TRBD1	TGTGCCAGCAGTGAATCGGGCAGGGGGTACGAGCAGTACTTC	CASSESGRGYEQYF
TRBJ2-7	.	TRBV7-9	TRBD2	TGTGCCAGCAGCTTTAGCGGGCTCTCCTACGAGCAGTACTTC	CASSFSGLSYEQYF
TRBJ2-7	.	TRBV7-9	TRBD1	TGTGCCAGCAGCCACCGGACAGGGGCCCCCGAGCAGTACTTC	CASSHRTGAPEQYF
TRBJ1-4	few	TRBV30	.	TGTGCCTGGAGTTCGACAACTAATGAAAAACTGTTTTTT	CAWSSTTNEKLFF
TRBJ1-3	.	TRBV4-1	.	TGCGCCAGCAGCCGAGAGGACACGATCTCTGGAAACACCATATATTTT	CASSREDTISGNTIYF
TRBJ2-5	.	TRBV28	.	TGTGCCAGCAGCCTGGCCGGCGGCCAAGAGACCCAGTACTTC	CASSLAGGQETQYF